This T cell receptor (beta chain) comes out of a study of blood T cell repertoires in COVID-19. Overall study: Both acute and convalescent COVID-19 samples were obtained from the United States, Italy and Spain. Sample material is recorded as cDNA or gDNA derived from T cells, B-cell-depleted T cells, or PBMCs.

Participant ages covered about 18 to 89 years across 20 to 30 US areas. The study assigned cohorts using participant-reported clinical history. The repertoire was sequenced with immunoSEQ multiplex PCR; TCRdb's copy has only in-frame clones and lacks some. The profile shows more than 250,000 clones, 70% to 90% of them singletons. The CDR3 length is 15 residues. Trimming removed 2 bases at V and 1 base at J, with 8 bases between. In germline, CDR1 is SGHTA, CDR2 FQGNSA. The chain carries TRBV7-2 and TRBJ2-2, with a tentative D call TRBD1 (5 bases). The sequenced material came from PBMCs or T cells enriched from blood (not recorded which). This TCR was recovered from a woman aged 30 to 39 who had recovered from COVID-19. The chain's CDR3 is CASSLKGWNTGELFF. The CDR3 DNA follows: TGTGCCAGCAGCTTAAAGGGGTGGAACACCGGGGAGCTGTTTTTT.